Shown below are 14 T cell receptor beta chains from a single sample sequenced in a study of blood T cell repertoires in COVID-19 (dated by TCRdb to about 2020). Library preparation employed the immunoSEQ multiplex PCR assay. The clones in this table, taken by TCRdb from immuneACCESS, are in-frame only. Not every clone is retained; where verified, under half of the shortfall comes from an unresolved V gene, and the cause of the rest is unknown. The sample contains just over 80,000 clones, approximately 80% of them found a single time. The ten largest clones capture roughly two fifths of the sample. The sample comprised peripheral blood. The receptors here all came from a man older than 75 with acute or convalescent COVID-19.

This clone was found a few times. The V call is TRBV19, the J call TRBJ2-7, with D tentatively TRBD2 (5 bases). Trimming cost V 0 bases and J 3 bases, with 15 bases left between them. There are 16 residues in the CDR3. CDR1 is LNHDA and CDR2 is SQIVND in the germline V gene (reference sequence). The CDR3 DNA sequence: TGTGCCAGTAGTATAGATCTAAGGCGGGCGGTCTACGAGCAGTACTTC. This translates into CASSIDLRRAVYEQYF.

This chain connects TRBV4-1 to TRBJ1-4; D is unresolved. Trimming removed 0 bases from V and 4 bases from J, with 9 bases in between. The CDR3 has 15 amino acids. From germline, CDR1 is MGHRA and CDR2 YSYEKL. This CDR3 reads CASSQDGGFNEKLFF. CDR3 sequence (DNA): TGCGCCAGCAGCCAAGATGGCGGATTTAATGAAAAACTGTTTTTT.

This chain uses TRBV18 with TRBJ2-7; maybe TRBD2 (6 bases). The V and J ends lost 6 bases and 6 bases respectively, with 15 bases between them. From germline, CDR1 is KGHSH and CDR2 LQKENI. This CDR3 comprises 13 residues. This CDR3 reads CASSLTDGGEQYF. The CDR3 DNA reads TGTGCCAGCTCCTTGACAGACGGGGGCGAGCAGTACTTC.

This sequence joins TRBV29-1 and TRBJ2-1; TRBD1 matches 9 bases. This CDR3 has 12 amino acids. Germline V gene sequence: CDR1 SQVTM, CDR2 ANQGSEA. V dropped 6 bases and J dropped 4; count of bases not matched to a gene: 1. The chain's CDR3 is CSVGTGYNEQFF. The DNA for the CDR3 is TGCAGCGTCGGGACAGGGTACAATGAGCAGTTCTTC.

The rearrangement links TRBV5-1 to TRBJ1-4; D is unresolved. Germline V CDR1 and CDR2: SGHRS, YFSETQ. Trimming shortened V by 0 bases and J by 6 bases, and 15 bases separated the two germline ends. The CDR3 covers 16 residues. The CDR3 DNA reads TGCGCCAGCAGCTTGGAGCTCCGGGGAACGTATGAAAAACTGTTTTTT. This translates into CASSLELRGTYEKLFF.

This chain connects TRBV29-1 to TRBJ2-1; 8 bases line up with TRBD1. V was pared by 6 bases and J by 4 bases, with 8 bases of the junction left unmatched. The V gene's germline CDR1 is SQVTM and CDR2 ANQGSEA. This CDR3 is built from 14 residues. In DNA, the CDR3 is TGCAGCGTGATTGCAGGGGGCTGGTACAATGAGCAGTTCTTC. This translates into CSVIAGGWYNEQFF.

The V call is TRBV6-1, the J call TRBJ2-1; 9 bases map to TRBD2. CDR1 is MNHNS, CDR2 SASEGT, per germline. The CDR3 is 18 amino acids. With 2 bases clipped from V and 8 bases from J, the junction kept 16 bases outside the gene matches. The CDR3 coding sequence is TGTGCCAGCAGTGAATGGAGTAGCGGGAGTGTACTTCTTGATGAGCAGTTCTTC. It is translated as CASSEWSSGSVLLDEQFF.

This clone was found a few times. V is TRBV7-3 and J is TRBJ1-1; no reliable D call. The ends were cut back, 2 bases at V and 4 bases at J, with 8 bases in the middle. The length of the CDR3 is 13 residues. Germline V CDR1 and CDR2: SGHTA, FQGTGA. The DNA for the CDR3 is TGTGCCAGCAGCTTAGTATCCAGCACTGAAGCTTTCTTT. Its protein is CASSLVSSTEAFF.

The J gene is TRBJ1-1, the V gene TRBV6-5, with a tentative D call TRBD1 (5 bases). CDR1 is MNHEY, CDR2 SVGAGI, per germline. The CDR3 length is 13 residues. V lost 0 bases and J 7 bases, leaving 9 bases between the germline ends. The CDR3 is CASSYSGGGEAFF. Here the CDR3 DNA reads TGTGCCAGCAGTTACTCGGGGGGAGGTGAAGCTTTCTTT.

The CDR3 region has the DNA TGTGCCAGCAGTCCACACAGTAACACCGGGGAGCTGTTTTTT. Its translation: CASSPHSNTGELFF. The rearrangement joins TRBV27 to TRBJ2-2; D is ambiguous. V was clipped by 5 bases and J by 2 bases, with 9 bases between them. Per the germline V gene, CDR1 is MNHEY and CDR2 is SMNVEV (reference sequence). The CDR3 has 14 residues.

The V and J genes are TRBV18 and TRBJ2-5; a possible D gene is TRBD2 (6 bases). CDR3 length: 15 residues. Germline CDR1 and CDR2: KGHSH and LQKENI. The ends were cut back, 4 bases at V and 3 bases at J, with 15 bases in the middle. The CDR3 protein is CASSLPGTLKETQYF. The CDR3 DNA sequence: TGTGCCAGCTCACTTCCCGGGACTCTGAAAGAGACCCAGTACTTC. Supplemented by reference TRBV18 and TRBJ2-5, the full variable domain reads NAGVMQNPRHLVRRRGQEARLRCSPMKGHSHVYWYRQLPEEGLKFMVYLQKENIIDESGMPKERFSAEFPKEGPSILRIQQVVRGDSAAYFCASSLPGTLKETQYFGPGTRLLVL.

The chain recombines TRBV6-6 with TRBJ1-1; no definite D call. Germline lookup yields CDR1 MNHNY and CDR2 SVGAGI (reference sequence). This CDR3 has 13 residues. Trimming pared 2 bases from V and 7 bases from J, leaving 11 bases between. The CDR3 loop is CASSYPTEFEAFF. The CDR3 DNA reads TGTGCCAGCAGTTACCCCACAGAGTTTGAAGCTTTCTTT.

The V and J genes are TRBV2 and TRBJ1-5, with D perhaps TRBD1 (6 bases). Per germline, CDR1 SNHLY and CDR2 FYNNEI. Deletions cut 7 bases from V and 6 bases from J, with 19 bases between. The CDR3 spans 15 residues. The CDR3 coding sequence is TGTGCCAGCAAGGGGGAAATGGGAGAATCTCAGCCCCAGCATTTT. This gives the protein CASKGEMGESQPQHF.

The chain is built from TRBV24-1 and TRBJ1-2, with TRBD1 as a possible D gene (6 bases). V gave up 3 bases and J gave up 4 bases, with 17 bases separating them. Germline-derived CDR1 and CDR2 are KGHDR and SFDVKD. The CDR3 has 16 residues. CDR3 sequence reads: CATSDRRGGRAYGYTF. For the CDR3, the DNA is TGTGCCACCAGTGATCGTAGGGGGGGGCGCGCCTATGGCTACACCTTC.